Below, 20 T cell receptor beta chains from the same sample are listed, as sequenced in a study of identical twins. TCRdb independently ran MiXCR on the 5' RACE reads; one entry per CDR3 protein. The sample contains around 160,000 distinct CDR3 sequences, approximately 4% of which appear only once. The sequenced sample consisted of memory T cells sorted from blood. Source of these receptors: a man between 18 and 29 years old in good health.

This clonotype was found many times. This sequence joins TRBV9 and TRBJ2-5, with 8 bases matching TRBD1. Trimming took 4 bases from V and 5 from J; bases not matched to a gene: 13. Germline V CDR1 and CDR2: SGDLS, YYNGEE. This CDR3 is built from 16 residues. The CDR3 nucleotides are TGTGCCAGCAGCCCCGGGGCAGGGGGCGCGGGGGAGACCCAGTACTTC. It translates to CASSPGAGGAGETQYF. Full variable domain (remainder filled in from reference TRBV9 and TRBJ2-5): DSGVTQTPKHLITATGQRVTLRCSPRSGDLSVYWYQQSLDQGLQFLIQYYNGEERAKGNILERFSAQQFPDLHSELNLSSLELGDSALYFCASSPGAGGAGETQYFGPGTRLLVL.

This clonotype was counted at least ten times. This chain joins TRBV20-1 and TRBJ2-7, with a possible D match to TRBD2 (6 bases). Germline assignment: CDR1 DFQATT and CDR2 SNEGSKA (reference sequence). V lost 5 bases to trimming and J lost 0 bases, with 17 bases between them. The CDR3 totals 15 residues. The chain's CDR3 is CSAPPRDGSSYEQYF. The CDR3 coding sequence is TGCAGTGCTCCCCCCCGGGACGGGAGCTCCTACGAGCAGTACTTC.

This clonotype occurred many times. The rearrangement uses TRBV11-2 and TRBJ2-3; D possibly corresponds to TRBD1 (6 bases). CDR3 size: 15 residues. Looked up from germline, CDR1 is SGHAT and CDR2 is FQNNGV. V was clipped by 5 bases and J by 0 bases, with 12 bases between them. The CDR3 DNA follows: TGTGCCAGCAGCCTAGGACAGCTCAGCACAGATACGCAGTATTTT. The encoded protein is CASSLGQLSTDTQYF.

The chain is built from TRBV2 and TRBJ2-1; TRBD2 aligns across 13 bases. Germline V gene sequence: CDR1 SNHLY, CDR2 FYNNEI. This CDR3 spans 14 amino acids. After removal of 8 bases from V and 6 bases from J, the junction contained 4 bases not matched to a gene. CDR3 in DNA: TGTGCCAGCCAAACTAGCGGGAGGGCCAATGAGCAGTTCTTC. Residues: CASQTSGRANEQFF.

This clonotype was picked up many times. The rearrangement uses TRBV7-2 and TRBJ2-1; D unclear. Per the germline V gene, CDR1 is SGHTA and CDR2 is FQGNSA. This CDR3 spans 13 amino acids. V dropped 3 bases and J dropped 6 bases, with 9 bases sitting between them. The DNA of the CDR3 is TGTGCCAGCAGCTTGCCCAGCGTCAATGAGCAGTTCTTC. Translated: CASSLPSVNEQFF.

This clonotype was seen repeatedly, ten times or more. This chain connects TRBV3-1 to TRBJ1-5; TRBD1 matches at 8 bases. This CDR3 contains 17 residues. J gave up 0 bases and V 2 bases, and 6 bases lay outside the gene matches. Germline assignment: CDR1 LGHDT and CDR2 YNNKEL (reference sequence). The chain's CDR3 is CASSQSFTGGSNQPQHF. The CDR3 region has the DNA TGTGCCAGCAGCCAATCATTCACAGGGGGTAGCAATCAGCCCCAGCATTTT.

The table lists this clonotype with a few counts. The V gene is TRBV6-1, the J gene TRBJ2-2; 7 bases align to TRBD2. The length of the CDR3 is 16 residues. Germline values: CDR1 MNHNS, CDR2 SASEGT. Trimming cost V 6 bases and J 7 bases; bases outside gene matches: 14. The chain's CDR3 is CASRDGTTSGNGELFF. The CDR3 DNA follows: TGTGCCAGCAGGGACGGGACTACTAGTGGGAACGGGGAGCTGTTTTTT.

At least ten counts were recorded for this clonotype. This chain uses TRBV6-1 with TRBJ2-1; 11 bases match TRBD1. V was clipped by 6 bases and J by 7 bases; unmatched bases: 8. CDR1 and CDR2 from the germline V gene are MNHNS and SASEGT. The CDR3 runs 15 residues. DNA for the CDR3: TGTGCCAGCAGCGCGGACAGGGGGCCGTGGAATGAGCAGTTCTTC. This codes for CASSADRGPWNEQFF.

This clonotype was detected ten times or more. The V gene is TRBV29-1, the J gene TRBJ1-2; 7 bases agree with TRBD1. There are 15 residues in the CDR3. J was trimmed by 1 base and V by 4 bases; bases with no gene match: 9. The germline CDR1 and CDR2 sequences are SQVTM and ANQGSEA. The CDR3 loop reads CSVVAQGQLNYGYTF. The CDR3 DNA sequence: TGCAGCGTTGTTGCGCAGGGACAGCTTAACTATGGCTACACCTTC.

This clonotype was seen ten or more times. V gene TRBV6-5 combines with J gene TRBJ2-3; 9 bases map to TRBD1. Trimming removed 2 bases from V and 3 bases from J; junction bases left unmatched: 3. The germline CDR1 and CDR2 sequences are MNHEY and SVGAGI. This CDR3 comprises 15 residues. The CDR3 DNA sequence: TGTGCCAGCAGTTACGCGGGACAGGGTACAGATACGCAGTATTTT. Protein: CASSYAGQGTDTQYF.

In its sample, this clonotype was seen many times. J is TRBJ2-3 and V is TRBV6-1; TRBD1 matches at 7 bases. V lost 7 bases to trimming and J lost 2 bases; unmatched junction nucleotides: 6. The CDR3 runs to 14 residues. The V gene's germline CDR1 is MNHNS and CDR2 SASEGT. CDR3 amino acids: CASKGAGDTDTQYF. CDR3 DNA: TGTGCCAGCAAGGGGGCAGGGGACACAGATACGCAGTATTTT.

Comment on this clonotype: This may arise from a read error, as a much more abundant clone is one base away. The J gene is TRBJ2-3, the V gene TRBV7-2, with D uncertain. Germline-derived CDR1 and CDR2 are SGHTA and FQGNSA. The CDR3 totals 13 residues. Trimming removed 1 base at V and 4 bases at J, with 6 bases between. The CDR3 sequence: CASSLGFSDTQYF. The CDR3 coding sequence is TGTGCCAGCAGCTTAGGATTTTCAGATACGCAGTATTTT.

The sample holds many counts of this clonotype. The J gene is TRBJ2-1, the V gene TRBV29-1; the D gene is possibly TRBD2 (6 bases). The CDR3 length is 13 residues. Germline V gene sequence: CDR1 SQVTM, CDR2 ANQGSEA. Between the trimmed V and J ends, which lost 3 bases and 8 bases, there was a span of 14 bases. In nucleotides, the CDR3 is TGCAGCGTTGAGGGGAGTGGGACTTATGAGCAGTTCTTC. Its protein product is CSVEGSGTYEQFF.

This clonotype was seen repeatedly, ten times or more. The chain links TRBV11-2 to TRBJ1-3, with D possibly TRBD1 on 6 matching bases. The CDR3 is made up of 14 amino acids. Trimming left V 3 bases short and J 6 bases short, with 12 bases between. From germline, CDR1 is SGHAT and CDR2 FQNNGV. The CDR3 loop reads CASSFTGKENTIYF. The CDR3, as DNA: TGTGCCAGCAGCTTTACAGGGAAAGAAAACACCATATATTTT. The variable domain in full, with the rest retrieved from reference TRBV11-2 and TRBJ1-3, is EAGVAQSPRYKIIEKRQSVAFWCNPISGHATLYWYQQILGQGPKLLIQFQNNGVVDDSQLPKDRFSAERLKGVDSTLKIQPAKLEDSAVYLCASSFTGKENTIYFGEGSWLTVV.

This clonotype was recorded at least ten times. The V call is TRBV5-1, the J call TRBJ2-1; 7 nucleotides match TRBD2. The CDR3 spans 16 residues. Looked up from germline, CDR1 is SGHRS and CDR2 is YFSETQ. The V and J ends lost 0 bases and 7 bases, in that order; junction bases with no gene match: 10. DNA of the CDR3: TGCGCCAGCAGCTTGGATGGCGGGAGTATCTTGAATGAGCAGTTCTTC. As protein: CASSLDGGSILNEQFF. The full variable domain, with the rest looked up from reference TRBV5-1 and TRBJ2-1, is KAGVTQTPRYLIKTRGQQVTLSCSPISGHRSVSWYQQTPGQGLQFLFEYFSETQRNKGNFPGRFSGRQFSNSRSEMNVSTLELGDSALYLCASSLDGGSILNEQFFGPGTRLTVL.

This clonotype was recorded at least ten times. In nucleotides, the CDR3 is TGTGCCAGCAGCCAAGATTTTAGTGAAGCTTTCTTT. Translated, it gives CASSQDFSEAFF. The chain uses TRBV3-1 and TRBJ1-1; D is undetermined. Trimming cost V 0 bases and J 7 bases, with 6 bases left between them. The CDR3 has 12 amino acids. CDR1 is LGHDT, CDR2 YNNKEL, per germline (reference sequence).

This clonotype was seen repeatedly, ten times or more. V usage is TRBV10-3 and J usage is TRBJ2-7; D gene uncertain. In germline, CDR1 is ENHRY, CDR2 SYGVKD. V shed 9 bases and J shed 0 bases, with 15 bases lying between them. This CDR3 contains 14 residues. The CDR3 sequence is CAMAGEAYSYEQYF. DNA for the CDR3: TGTGCCATGGCCGGAGAGGCCTACTCCTACGAGCAGTACTTC.

This clonotype was observed many times. This rearrangement joins TRBV4-3 to TRBJ1-4; 12 bases are shared with TRBD1. The CDR3 runs to 16 residues. J lost 2 bases, V lost 5 bases, and 3 bases had no gene match. Germline V gene sequence: CDR1 LGHNA, CDR2 YSLEER. The CDR3 spells CASSTGQGATNEKLFF. The DNA for the CDR3 is TGCGCCAGCAGCACGGGACAGGGGGCGACTAATGAAAAACTGTTTTTT.

This clonotype was detected many times. One end of the junction varies from germline; a read error may be responsible. The chain recombines TRBV20-1 with TRBJ2-1, with D possibly being TRBD2 (7 bases). The CDR3 length is 12 residues. Germline values: CDR1 DFQATT, CDR2 SNEGSKA (reference sequence). CDR3 in amino acids: CSARGGVREQFF. The CDR3 DNA reads as TGCAGTGCCAGAGGGGGGGTTCGAGAGCAGTTCTTC.

This clonotype showed up just a few times. The chain's CDR3 is CSARGGTLNTGELFF. The CDR3 nucleotides are TGCAGTGCTAGGGGCGGGACTCTGAACACCGGGGAGCTGTTTTTT. The rearrangement joins TRBV20-1 to TRBJ2-2; D is possibly TRBD2 (6 bases). CDR1 and CDR2 (germline): DFQATT, SNEGSKA (reference sequence). The CDR3 is 15 residues long. With 3 bases removed from V and 1 base from J, the gap between germline ends came to 12 bases.